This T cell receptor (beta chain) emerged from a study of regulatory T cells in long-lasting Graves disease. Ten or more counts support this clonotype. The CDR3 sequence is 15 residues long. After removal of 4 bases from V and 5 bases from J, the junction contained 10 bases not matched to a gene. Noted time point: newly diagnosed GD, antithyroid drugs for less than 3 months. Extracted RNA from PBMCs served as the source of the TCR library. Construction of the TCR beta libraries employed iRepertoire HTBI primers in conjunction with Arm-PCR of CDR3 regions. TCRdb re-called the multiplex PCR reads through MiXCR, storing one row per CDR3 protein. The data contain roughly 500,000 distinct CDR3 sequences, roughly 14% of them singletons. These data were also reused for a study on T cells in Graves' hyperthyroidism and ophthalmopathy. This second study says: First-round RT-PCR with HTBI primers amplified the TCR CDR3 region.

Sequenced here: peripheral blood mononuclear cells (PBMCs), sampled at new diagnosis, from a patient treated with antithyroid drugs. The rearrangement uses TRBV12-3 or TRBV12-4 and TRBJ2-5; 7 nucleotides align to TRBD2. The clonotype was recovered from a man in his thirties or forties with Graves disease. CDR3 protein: CASSSRDWGGETQYF. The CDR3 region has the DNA TGTGCCAGCAGTTCCCGGGACTGGGGGGGGGAGACCCAGTACTTC.